This passage covers 30 T cell receptor beta chains from one sample sequenced in a study of identifying expanded T cells in peripheral blood (dated by TCRdb to about 2019). Library generation was performed with the immunoSEQ multiplex PCR assay. TCRdb provides this immuneACCESS table in a form limited to in-frame rearrangements. Some clones are lacking; in checked studies, under half of them reflect an unresolved V gene, and why the rest are absent is not known. The sample data list roughly 81,000 clones, and about 83% of these were observed just once. Together, the top ten hold less than 20% of the sample. The sequenced material came from blood. The receptors come from a person aged 18-70 years in good health.

This rearrangement joins TRBV7-9 to TRBJ1-1; D might be TRBD1 (5 bases). The ends were cut back, 2 bases at V and 5 bases at J, with 12 bases in the middle. The CDR3 contains 14 residues. In germline, CDR1 is SEHNR, CDR2 FQNEAQ (reference sequence). CDR3 in amino acids: CASSLSWAGTEAFF. For the CDR3, the DNA is TGTGCCAGCAGCTTAAGCTGGGCAGGGACTGAAGCTTTCTTT.

This clone was detected only a few times. The chain recombines TRBV4-3 with TRBJ2-5, with D possibly TRBD2 on 5 matching bases. Trimming removed 4 bases at V and 5 bases at J, with 11 bases between. The CDR3 spans 13 residues. The germline CDR1 and CDR2 sequences are LGHNA and YSLEER. CDR3 amino acids: CASSPGLGETQYF. Written as DNA, the CDR3 is TGCGCCAGCAGCCCTGGACTCGGGGAGACCCAGTACTTC.

The rearrangement links TRBV7-9 to TRBJ2-2; the match to TRBD2 covers 9 bases. CDR3 length: 15 residues. In germline, CDR1 is SEHNR, CDR2 FQNEAQ (reference sequence). Losses at the gene ends were 7 bases for V and 1 base for J; bases not matched to a gene: 4. In DNA, the CDR3 is TGTGCCAGCACCGGACTAGCGATGAACACCGGGGAGCTGTTTTTT. Translation gives CASTGLAMNTGELFF.

The chain employs TRBV11-3 and TRBJ2-1; D remains unclear. Germline CDR1 SGHNT, CDR2 YENEEA. The CDR3 has 15 residues. Trimming cost V 1 base and J 5 bases, with 12 bases left between them. The CDR3 region has the DNA TGTGCCAGCAGCTTAGCGTCATTACGCGACAATGAGCAGTTCTTC. Translation: CASSLASLRDNEQFF.

This rearrangement joins TRBV18 to TRBJ2-1, with 14 bases identical to TRBD2. After removal of 6 bases from V and 4 bases from J, the junction contained 8 bases not matched to a gene. This CDR3 is built from 17 residues. Germline V CDR1 and CDR2: KGHSH, LQKENI. CDR3 amino acids: CASSLGTSGSIYNEQFF. Here the CDR3 DNA reads TGTGCCAGCTCTCTAGGGACTAGCGGGAGTATATACAATGAGCAGTTCTTC. Looking up the rest from reference TRBV18 and TRBJ2-1 gives the full variable domain: NAGVMQNPRHLVRRRGQEARLRCSPMKGHSHVYWYRQLPEEGLKFMVYLQKENIIDESGMPKERFSAEFPKEGPSILRIQQVVRGDSAAYFCASSLGTSGSIYNEQFFGPGTRLTVL.

This clone was found once. CDR3 sequence: CASSEGPFSTDTQYF. CDR3 DNA sequence: TGTGCCAGCAGTGAAGGACCATTTAGCACAGATACGCAGTATTTT. This chain links TRBV6-1 with TRBJ2-3; no definite D call. Germline V gene sequence: CDR1 MNHNS, CDR2 SASEGT. This CDR3 comprises 15 residues. V was pared by 1 base and J by 0 bases, with 8 bases between.

The V call is TRBV28, the J call TRBJ2-3; 7 bases are shared with TRBD2. V dropped 5 bases and J dropped 4; count of bases not matched to a gene: 3. Per the germline V gene, CDR1 is MDHEN and CDR2 is SYDVKM. This CDR3 contains 13 residues. This CDR3 reads CASSPGGADTQYF. As DNA, the CDR3 is TGTGCCAGCAGTCCTGGGGGGGCAGATACGCAGTATTTT.

The rearrangement joins TRBV15 to TRBJ1-2, with D maybe TRBD1 (5 bases). The CDR3 loop spans 15 amino acids. Looked up from germline, CDR1 is LNHNV and CDR2 is YYDKDF (reference sequence). Trimming shortened V by 1 base and J by 7 bases, and 16 bases separated the two germline ends. The CDR3 spells CATSRGTTGLTGYTF. CDR3 in DNA: TGTGCCACCAGCAGAGGGACTACGGGGCTGACTGGCTACACCTTC.

V and J are TRBV7-9 and TRBJ2-4; D possibly matches TRBD1 or TRBD2 (5 bases each). This CDR3 has 18 residues. V gave up 1 base and J gave up 0 bases, with 16 bases separating them. Germline V gives CDR1 SEHNR, CDR2 FQNEAQ (reference sequence). The CDR3 DNA is TGTGCCAGCAGCTTAGGATCGGGGCCCGAACGAGCCAAAAACATTCAGTACTTC. Translated, it gives CASSLGSGPERAKNIQYF.

The count of this clone is one. The chain links TRBV5-6 to TRBJ2-3; 11 nucleotides line up with TRBD2. Looked up from germline, CDR1 is SGHDT and CDR2 is YYEEEE. The V segment lost 1 base and the J segment 6 bases; nucleotides outside the gene matches: 7. The CDR3 runs 16 residues. CDR3 DNA sequence: TGTGCCAGCAGCTTGCTCCCTAGCGGGAGGTCCGATACGCAGTATTTT. Amino acids: CASSLLPSGRSDTQYF.

This sequence joins TRBV30 and TRBJ2-3, with D possibly matching TRBD2 (5 bases). The V gene's germline CDR1 is GTSNPN and CDR2 SVGIG (reference sequence). V lost 3 bases, J lost 0 bases, and 7 bases lay in between. This CDR3 is 13 amino acids long. Here the CDR3 DNA reads TGTGCCTGGAGAGGACTCAGCACAGATACGCAGTATTTT. It encodes CAWRGLSTDTQYF.

This clone has only a few counts. This chain's CDR3 is CASSPDEGTGRGYTF. The CDR3 DNA reads TGTGCCAGCTCACCAGACGAGGGAACGGGGCGCGGCTACACCTTC. The V gene is TRBV18, the J gene TRBJ1-2, with D tentatively TRBD1 (5 bases). Trimming removed 2 bases from V and 8 bases from J, with 18 bases in between. Germline loops: CDR1 KGHSH, CDR2 LQKENI. CDR3 length: 15 residues.

This rearrangement joins TRBV15 to TRBJ2-1; a possible D gene is TRBD2 (5 bases). V lost 5 bases and J lost 1, with 9 bases in between. This CDR3 spans 14 amino acids. Germline loops: CDR1 LNHNV, CDR2 YYDKDF (reference sequence). The CDR3 nucleotides read TGTGCCACCAGCCCCCCGGGATCCTACAATGAGCAGTTCTTC. This translates into CATSPPGSYNEQFF.

The V and J genes are TRBV28 and TRBJ1-5; D is unresolved. V lost 2 bases to trimming and J lost 3 bases, with 8 bases between them. The CDR3 covers 14 residues. Germline assignment: CDR1 MDHEN and CDR2 SYDVKM. CDR3 loop: CASSLEVDNQPQHF. Here the CDR3 DNA reads TGTGCCAGCAGTTTAGAGGTAGACAATCAGCCCCAGCATTTT.

The chain has TRBV4-1 and TRBJ2-7; TRBD1 might be the D (5 bases). Trimming left V 3 bases short and J 5 bases short, with 17 bases between. The CDR3 sequence is 15 residues long. The germline V gene has CDR1 MGHRA and CDR2 YSYEKL. This CDR3 is CASSHQGAGPHEQYF. CDR3 coding DNA: TGCGCCAGCAGCCATCAGGGTGCTGGTCCCCACGAGCAGTACTTC.

A remark on this clone: Other DNA sequences in the sample encode the same CDR3. The chain is built from TRBV10-3 and TRBJ1-5; D is perhaps TRBD1 (5 bases). V was trimmed by 2 bases and J by 4 bases, leaving 9 bases between them. The CDR3 runs to 14 residues. Germline V lookup: CDR1 ENHRY, CDR2 SYGVKD. The CDR3 region has the DNA TGTGCCATCAGTGAGGGGGGTGGTAATCAGCCCCAGCATTTT. As protein: CAISEGGGNQPQHF.

This sequence joins TRBV19 and TRBJ2-2; D possibly matches TRBD1 or TRBD2 (5 bases each). The germline V and J ends were trimmed by 8 bases and 0 bases, with 13 bases remaining between them. There are 15 residues in the CDR3. Germline lookup yields CDR1 LNHDA and CDR2 SQIVND (reference sequence). Here the CDR3 DNA reads TGTGCCAGTCAAACCGAGGGGCCGAACACCGGGGAGCTGTTTTTT. The encoded protein is CASQTEGPNTGELFF.

V is TRBV10-3 and J is TRBJ2-3, with 7 bases matching TRBD2. After removal of 0 bases from V and 5 bases from J, the junction contained 11 bases not matched to a gene. Germline-derived CDR1 and CDR2 are ENHRY and SYGVKD. The CDR3 runs 17 residues. The CDR3 nucleotides are TGTGCCATCAGTGAGTCGATGCCCCGGGGGGTAGTAGATACGCAGTATTTT. This translates into CAISESMPRGVVDTQYF.

In its sample, this clone was seen a few times. Other DNA sequences of this sample code for an identical CDR3. The gene calls are TRBV7-9 and TRBJ1-5, with a tentative D call TRBD1 (5 bases). This CDR3 has 13 residues. The V end was cut by 1 base, the J end by 5 bases, with 6 bases between. The V gene's germline CDR1 is SEHNR and CDR2 FQNEAQ (reference sequence). In DNA form, the CDR3 reads TGTGCCAGCAGCTTAGGAGGGGATCAGCCCCAGCATTTT. As protein: CASSLGGDQPQHF.

The J gene is TRBJ2-7, the V gene TRBV28; 7 nucleotides align to TRBD2. The CDR3 has 13 residues. After removal of 6 bases from V and 3 bases from J, the junction contained 5 bases not matched to a gene. Germline values: CDR1 MDHEN, CDR2 SYDVKM. The DNA for the CDR3 is TGTGCCAGCAGGGCTAGCGGAATCTACGAGCAGTACTTC. This sequence encodes CASRASGIYEQYF.

The rearrangement links TRBV19 to TRBJ2-1; 9 positions agree with TRBD1. The CDR3 extends over 14 amino acids. J gave up 2 bases and V 6 bases, and 2 bases lay outside the gene matches. Germline V gene sequence: CDR1 LNHDA, CDR2 SQIVND (reference sequence). As DNA, the CDR3 is TGTGCCAGTAGGAGACAGGGGGCCTACAATGAGCAGTTCTTC. This translates into CASRRQGAYNEQFF.

The chain links TRBV11-2 to TRBJ1-1; tentative D call: TRBD1 (6 bases). Germline CDR1 SGHAT, CDR2 FQNNGV. V was shortened by 1 base and J by 6 bases, with 6 bases between the two germline ends. This CDR3 has 12 residues. CDR3 nucleotides: TGTGCCAGCAGCTTAGCAGGGGCTGAAGCTTTCTTT. Translated: CASSLAGAEAFF.

The J gene is TRBJ1-1, the V gene TRBV27; D unclear. Germline V lookup: CDR1 MNHEY, CDR2 SMNVEV (reference sequence). The CDR3 runs 14 residues. Trimming removed 3 bases at V and 3 bases at J, with 11 bases between. The CDR3 protein is CASSLSGSHTEAFF. The CDR3 bases are TGTGCCAGCAGTTTGTCGGGGTCTCACACTGAAGCTTTCTTT.

V and J are TRBV14 and TRBJ2-2; 14 nucleotides line up with TRBD2. V dropped 1 base and J dropped 3; count of bases not matched to a gene: 10. Germline V CDR1 and CDR2: SGHDN, FVKESK. The CDR3 spans 20 residues. The CDR3 DNA is TGTGCCAGCAGCCAAGCCCGAAGGACTAGCGGGAGGTATGACACCGGGGAGCTGTTTTTT. It is translated as CASSQARRTSGRYDTGELFF.

The V gene is TRBV7-8, the J gene TRBJ2-7; maybe TRBD1 (6 bases). Germline values: CDR1 SGHVS, CDR2 FQNEAQ. The germline V and J ends were trimmed by 1 base and 2 bases, with 9 bases remaining between them. This CDR3 is built from 14 residues. The CDR3: CASSLGGHTYEQYF. CDR3 DNA sequence: TGTGCCAGCAGCTTAGGGGGGCATACCTACGAGCAGTACTTC.

The chain employs TRBV29-1 and TRBJ1-4; 7 nucleotides line up with TRBD1. V shed 4 bases and J 5 bases; nucleotides not matched to a gene: 7. CDR1 and CDR2 (germline): SQVTM, ANQGSEA. The CDR3 extends over 14 amino acids. CDR3 nucleotide sequence: TGCAGCGTTGGGGCCGGGACAGAGAATGAAAAACTGTTTTTT. It translates to CSVGAGTENEKLFF. Full variable domain (outside the CDR3, taken from reference TRBV29-1 and TRBJ1-4): SAVISQKPSRDICQRGTSLTIQCQVDSQVTMMFWYRQQPGQSLTLIATANQGSEATYESGFVIDKFPISRPNLTFSTLTVSNMSPEDSSIYLCSVGAGTENEKLFFGSGTQLSVL.

The CDR3 region has the DNA TGTGCCAGCAGCTTAGAAGCCGGCCCTCGAAAGCACGAGCAGTACTTC. It translates to CASSLEAGPRKHEQYF. The chain couples TRBV7-6 to TRBJ2-7; unclear D gene. This CDR3 region has 16 residues. The germline gives CDR1 SGHVS, CDR2 FNYEAQ. With 1 base removed from V and 5 bases from J, the gap between germline ends came to 18 bases.

The chain is built from TRBV28 and TRBJ1-4, with TRBD1 identical over 7 bases. The CDR3 runs to 15 residues. Germline V gene data show CDR1 as MDHEN and CDR2 as SYDVKM. Trimming took 3 bases from V and 6 from J; bases not matched to a gene: 7. CDR3 DNA sequence: TGTGCCAGCAGTTTCCCCAGGGGGGCTGATGAAAAACTGTTTTTT. Its protein product is CASSFPRGADEKLFF.

The genes are TRBV9 and TRBJ2-1; weak D call: TRBD2 (6 bases). Germline V gene data show CDR1 as SGDLS and CDR2 as YYNGEE. There are 13 residues in the CDR3. With 3 bases removed from V and 13 bases from J, the gap between germline ends came to 17 bases. CDR3 amino acids: CASSEGGTGKQFF. In DNA form, the CDR3 reads TGTGCCAGCAGCGAAGGAGGGACCGGCAAACAGTTCTTC.

The chain is built from TRBV28 and TRBJ2-1; no reliable D call. Germline-derived CDR1 and CDR2 are MDHEN and SYDVKM. The length of the CDR3 is 15 residues. The ends were cut back, 5 bases at V and 4 bases at J, with 15 bases in the middle. CDR3 amino acids: CASSIKKGVYNEQFF. The CDR3 coding sequence is TGTGCCAGCAGTATTAAAAAGGGTGTTTACAATGAGCAGTTCTTC.